This paragraph covers one TCR beta chain sequence. This sample also contains other DNA sequences that code for the same CDR3. The record originates from a study of blood T cell repertoires in COVID-19. Study information: The cDNA or gDNA used as material had been derived from T cells, B-cell-depleted T cells, or PBMCs.

Generated by immunoSEQ multiplex PCR, the TCRdb table keeps only in-frame clones and is missing some. The sample lists about 200,000 clones, just over 85% occurring once. This sequence originates from a man older than 75 with acute or convalescent COVID-19. The source material was peripheral blood.

The CDR3 is CASSLGLATDTQYF. CDR3 in DNA: TGTGCCAGCAGCCTCGGACTAGCAACAGATACGCAGTATTTT. The V and J genes are TRBV11-1 and TRBJ2-3, with 8 positions matching TRBD2. The CDR3 is 14 residues long. Germline lookup yields CDR1 SGHAT and CDR2 FQDESV (reference sequence). The junction had 4 bases not matched to a gene; V was cut back by 5 bases and J by 3 bases.